These 32 T cell receptor beta chains share one sample of origin, sequenced in a study of breast tumors, draining lymph nodes, adjacent tissues. TCRdb re-analysed the multiplex PCR reads in MiXCR, keeping a single row per CDR3 protein. This sample has 200,000 or so distinct CDR3 sequences, with approximately 31% found just once. Samples came from axillary lymph nodes draining the breast cancer. Sequences were obtained from axillary lymph node tissue. Receptor source: a female donor with breast cancer. Some clones in this sample may be carry-over from other donors' samples.

V and J are TRBV28 and TRBJ2-7, with TRBD2 identical over 10 bases. Trimming removed 8 bases from V and 3 bases from J; junction bases left unmatched: 10. CDR1 is MDHEN, CDR2 SYDVKM, per germline. CDR3 size: 15 residues. The CDR3 DNA follows: TGTGCCAGCGTTGCTCTGACTAGCGGGTTCTACGAGCAGTACTTC. This sequence encodes CASVALTSGFYEQYF.

A few counts support this clonotype. The CDR3 DNA sequence: TGTGCCAGCACGACCGGGACTAGCCAGGGTTCCGGGGAGCTGTTTTTT. Protein: CASTTGTSQGSGELFF. The V call is TRBV6-1, the J call TRBJ2-2; 9 nucleotides match TRBD2. V gave up 7 bases and J gave up 6 bases; unmatched junction bases: 12. Germline-derived CDR1 and CDR2 are MNHNS and SASEGT. This CDR3 is 16 amino acids long.

For this clonotype: This may be a read error, as it is one base from a much larger clone. The V call is TRBV6-5, the J call TRBJ2-1; D is possibly TRBD2 (6 bases). The CDR3 has 15 amino acids. Germline loops: CDR1 MNHEY, CDR2 SVGAGI. The V gene lost 5 bases and the J gene lost 8 bases, with 19 bases spanning the gap. The CDR3 DNA is TGTGCCAGCAGTGCCGGGGCTAGCGTCAGGTATGAGCAGTTCTTC. This codes for CASSAGASVRYEQFF.

This clonotype showed up many times. This chain links TRBV6-1 with TRBJ1-3; 8 bases map to TRBD1. The V gene's germline CDR1 is MNHNS and CDR2 SASEGT. V was pared by 4 bases and J by 0 bases, with 5 bases of the junction left unmatched. The CDR3 spans 16 residues. The chain's CDR3 is CASSARQGSSGNTIYF. In DNA form, the CDR3 reads TGTGCCAGCAGTGCCCGACAGGGGTCCTCTGGAAACACCATATATTTT.

About this clonotype itself: A much larger clone differs by one base, so this may be a read error. The V and J genes are TRBV20-1 and TRBJ1-2, with 7 bases identical to TRBD1. The CDR3 spans 12 residues. CDR1 DFQATT and CDR2 SNEGSKA come from the germline V gene (reference sequence). In nucleotides, the CDR3 is TGCAGTGCCTCGGCAGGGGGGTTAGGCTCCACCTTC. Its translation is CSASAGGLGSTF.

The table lists this clonotype with many counts. This sequence joins TRBV7-2 and TRBJ1-2; D is unresolved. The V end lost 2 bases, the J end lost 7 bases, and 11 bases lay between the germline ends. In germline, CDR1 is SGHTA, CDR2 FQGNSA. The length of the CDR3 is 13 residues. CDR3 region: CASSLPQLRGYTF. The CDR3, as DNA: TGTGCCAGCAGCTTACCACAGTTACGTGGCTACACCTTC.

This clonotype was seen at least ten times. V usage is TRBV5-8 and J usage is TRBJ1-2; 9 nucleotides agree with TRBD1. The CDR3 is made up of 13 amino acids. Per germline, CDR1 SGHTS and CDR2 YDEGEE. After removal of 4 bases from V and 6 bases from J, the junction contained 4 bases not matched to a gene. The CDR3 sequence is CASSPRTGDGYTF. CDR3 DNA: TGTGCCAGCAGCCCAAGGACAGGGGATGGCTACACCTTC.

The rearrangement joins TRBV11-2 to TRBJ2-7; D is tentatively TRBD1 or TRBD2 (5 bases each). Germline values: CDR1 SGHAT, CDR2 FQNNGV. Trimming took off 1 base at V and 2 bases at J, with 12 bases between the two ends. This CDR3 contains 15 residues. In DNA form, the CDR3 reads TGTGCCAGCAGCTTAGCTGGGGACGGCACCTACGAGCAGTACTTC. Translation: CASSLAGDGTYEQYF. Drawing the rest from reference TRBV11-2 and TRBJ2-7, the complete variable domain is EAGVAQSPRYKIIEKRQSVAFWCNPISGHATLYWYQQILGQGPKLLIQFQNNGVVDDSQLPKDRFSAERLKGVDSTLKIQPAKLEDSAVYLCASSLAGDGTYEQYFGPGTRLTVT.

In its sample, this clonotype was seen many times. The rearrangement links TRBV13 to TRBJ2-7; 7 bases agree with TRBD1. The junction had 15 bases not matched to a gene; V was cut back by 6 bases and J by 7 bases. CDR3 size: 15 residues. Per the germline V gene, CDR1 is PRHDT and CDR2 is FYEKMQ (reference sequence). DNA of the CDR3: TGTGCCAGCAGATCCCGGGACAGCTCCTTAGGGGAGCAGTACTTC. Amino acid sequence: CASRSRDSSLGEQYF.

This clonotype occurred many times. The rearrangement links TRBV19 to TRBJ2-3, with TRBD1 identical over 7 bases. This CDR3 is 13 amino acids long. Germline CDR1 is LNHDA and CDR2 is SQIVND (reference sequence). The J segment lost 6 bases and the V segment lost 11 bases, leaving 11 bases of the junction unmatched. The CDR3: CAASGQHSDTQYF. The CDR3 DNA reads as TGTGCCGCCTCGGGACAGCACTCGGATACGCAGTATTTT.

This clonotype was seen at least ten times. V usage is TRBV3-1 and J usage is TRBJ1-4, with 8 bases lining up with TRBD1. The CDR3 spans 15 residues. With 4 bases clipped from V and 8 bases from J, the junction kept 9 bases outside the gene matches. Germline V gene sequence: CDR1 LGHDT, CDR2 YNNKEL (reference sequence). The CDR3 DNA sequence: TGTGCCAGCAGCCTGAGGACAGGGAGGAACGAAAAACTGTTTTTT. Translated: CASSLRTGRNEKLFF.

Ten or more counts support this clonotype. The chain is built from TRBV6-6 and TRBJ2-5; a possible D gene is TRBD2 (5 bases). Germline CDR1 is MNHNY and CDR2 is SVGAGI (reference sequence). The length of the CDR3 is 12 residues. V was pared by 7 bases and J by 4 bases, with 10 bases between. CDR3 sequence (DNA): TGTGCCAGCACCTACGAGGGAGAGACCCAGTACTTC. The encoded protein is CASTYEGETQYF.

This clonotype occurred many times. The rearrangement links TRBV19 to TRBJ2-7; maybe TRBD1 (6 bases). This CDR3 has 11 residues. The germline CDR1 and CDR2 sequences are LNHDA and SQIVND (reference sequence). V was clipped by 6 bases and J by 6 bases, with 9 bases between them. The CDR3 region has the DNA TGTGCCAGTAGGCAAGGGGGCGAGCAGTACTTC. Protein product: CASRQGGEQYF.

This clonotype came up a few times. A junction boundary mismatches the germline segment, possibly from a read error. V usage is TRBV5-1 and J usage is TRBJ1-4; D is undetermined. CDR3 length: 13 residues. The V gene's germline CDR1 is SGHRS and CDR2 YFSETQ. This chain's CDR3 is CASSTEANENLFF. The CDR3, as DNA: TGCGCCAGCAGCACTGAGGCAAATGAAAACCTGTTTTTT.

The chain combines TRBV29-1 with TRBJ2-1; D unclear. CDR3 size: 15 residues. The germline V gene encodes CDR1 SQVTM and CDR2 ANQGSEA. Trimming left V 4 bases short and J 5 bases short, with 18 bases between. CDR3 residues: CSVVYYLGSNNEQFF. DNA for the CDR3: TGCAGCGTTGTTTACTACTTAGGTTCGAACAATGAGCAGTTCTTC.

About this clonotype: Just one base apart from a much larger clone, this may be a read error. The V gene is TRBV6-5, the J gene TRBJ1-5; possibly TRBD1 for D (6 bases). The V gene's germline CDR1 is MNHEY and CDR2 SVGAGI. This CDR3 spans 16 amino acids. The CDR3 DNA reads as TGTGCCAACAGTTCCTCCAGGGGAGGTAGCAATCAGCCCCAGCATTTT. Protein product: CANSSSRGGSNQPQHF.

This chain links TRBV2 with TRBJ1-3, with 9 bases aligning to TRBD1. CDR3 length: 16 amino acids. V was pared by 4 bases and J by 0 bases, with 4 bases of the junction left unmatched. CDR1 is SNHLY, CDR2 FYNNEI, per germline. The CDR3 loop is CASSGDRAPSGNTIYF. The DNA for the CDR3 is TGTGCCAGCAGTGGGGACAGGGCTCCCTCTGGAAACACCATATATTTT. Full variable domain (missing parts from reference TRBV2 and TRBJ1-3): EPEVTQTPSHQVTQMGQEVILRCVPISNHLYFYWYRQILGQKVEFLVSFYNNEISEKSEIFDDQFSVERPDGSNFTLKIRSTKLEDSAMYFCASSGDRAPSGNTIYFGEGSWLTVV.

In this sample, this clonotype turned up many times. A read error is possible here, since a much larger clone lies one base away. V usage is TRBV5-4 and J usage is TRBJ2-3, with D unresolved. From germline, CDR1 is SGHNT and CDR2 YYREEE (reference sequence). The CDR3 has 11 residues. V was shortened by 7 bases and J by 6 bases, with 9 bases between the two germline ends. CDR3 sequence (DNA): TGTGCCAGCGGCTGGGCGGATACGCAGTATTTT. Translated: CASGWADTQYF.

The rearrangement links TRBV2 to TRBJ2-3; D is undetermined. Trimming stripped 4 bases from V and 1 base from J, with 15 bases between. This CDR3 spans 16 amino acids. Germline V CDR1 and CDR2: SNHLY, FYNNEI. In nucleotides, the CDR3 is TGTGCCAGCAGTGCTCCATGGAAGACCGGCACAGATACGCAGTATTTT. Translating it yields CASSAPWKTGTDTQYF.

This clonotype has ten or more counts. This sequence joins TRBV6-5 and TRBJ2-1; 7 nucleotides match TRBD1. Germline V lookup: CDR1 MNHEY, CDR2 SVGAGI. The CDR3 length is 15 residues. V trimming: 6 bases; J trimming: 4 bases; junction bases outside the gene matches: 9. Written as DNA, the CDR3 is TGTGCCAGCAGGGCTCCGGGACAGAAATACAATGAGCAGTTCTTC. Translating it yields CASRAPGQKYNEQFF.

Concerning this clonotype itself: The DNA is left out, because the CDR3 cannot be placed on it with certainty; the CDR3 is given as TCRdb lists it. The chain employs TRBV7-2 and TRBJ2-7; TRBD1, the table's D call, was not compared with the DNA. Germline V gene data show CDR1 as SGHTA and CDR2 as FQGNSA. The CDR3 is 20 amino acids in total, end residues counted. CDR3 loop: CASSFYICSARVDRGYEQYF.

The chain carries TRBV20-1 and TRBJ1-5; D is perhaps TRBD1 (5 bases). This CDR3 is built from 13 residues. Between the trimmed V and J ends, which lost 3 bases and 14 bases, there was a span of 20 bases. CDR1 is DFQATT, CDR2 SNEGSKA, per germline (reference sequence). CDR3 residues: CSASLAGGFWEHF. The CDR3 coding sequence is TGCAGTGCTAGCTTAGCGGGGGGGTTTTGGGAGCATTTT.

About this clonotype itself: At one of its ends the junction is not consistent with the germline gene, which may arise from a read error. This chain joins TRBV2 and TRBJ2-3; D is possibly TRBD1 (5 bases). Per the germline V gene, CDR1 is SNHLY and CDR2 is FYNNEI. The CDR3 covers 14 residues. The CDR3 sequence: CACSDSLGADTQYF. CDR3 nucleotide sequence: TGTGCCTGCAGTGACAGCTTAGGTGCAGATACGCAGTATTTT.

This clonotype has ten or more counts. The rearrangement links TRBV6-5 to TRBJ1-2; D is perhaps TRBD1 (5 bases). V lost 6 bases, J lost 5 bases, and 19 bases lay in between. Germline lookup yields CDR1 MNHEY and CDR2 SVGAGI. The length of the CDR3 is 15 residues. DNA for the CDR3: TGTGCCAGCAGAGACGGAGGGGTAAAGGGGTATGGCTACACCTTC. The encoded protein is CASRDGGVKGYGYTF.

This clonotype was recorded many times. The chain has TRBV7-2 and TRBJ1-3; unclear D gene. The CDR3 sequence is 14 residues long. V was trimmed by 6 bases and J by 4 bases, leaving 13 bases between them. Germline V gene lookup returns CDR1 SGHTA and CDR2 FQGNSA. The CDR3 region is CASRGFPSGNTIYF. The CDR3 DNA reads TGTGCCAGCAGGGGGTTCCCTTCGGGAAACACCATATATTTT.

This clonotype turned up a few times. A clone one base away is much larger, so this may be a read error. V and J are TRBV6-5 and TRBJ2-5; unclear D gene. The CDR3 runs 13 residues. Germline-derived CDR1 and CDR2 are MNHEY and SVGAGI. Trimming shortened V by 6 bases and J by 4 bases, and 12 bases separated the two germline ends. DNA for the CDR3: TGTGCCAGCAGACGCCCACGGGTAGAGACCCAGTACTTC. It yields the protein CASRRPRVETQYF.

To note about this clonotype: This may stem from a read error, because a much larger clone lies one nucleotide away. The chain is built from TRBV28 and TRBJ2-3; no clear D gene. The CDR3 extends over 15 amino acids. The V gene's germline CDR1 is MDHEN and CDR2 SYDVKM. The CDR3 loop reads CASRTGALGTDTRYF. Written as DNA, the CDR3 is TGTGCCAGCAGGACCGGAGCGTTGGGCACAGATACGCGGTATTTT. Full variable domain (rest looked up from reference TRBV28 and TRBJ2-3): DVKVTQSSRYLVKRTGEKVFLECVQDMDHENMFWYRQDPGLGLRLIYFSYDVKMKEKGDIPEGYSVSREKKERFSLILESASTNQTSMYLCASRTGALGTDTRYFGPGTRLTVL.

This clonotype was recorded at least ten times. The V gene is TRBV20-1, the J gene TRBJ2-2; TRBD2 is a possible D gene (6 bases). Germline V gives CDR1 DFQATT, CDR2 SNEGSKA (reference sequence). With 4 bases removed from V and 4 bases from J, the gap between germline ends came to 10 bases. The CDR3 spans 13 residues. The CDR3 reads CSATDGSTGELFF. The CDR3 nucleotides are TGCAGTGCTACGGACGGGAGCACCGGGGAGCTGTTTTTT.

The chain joins TRBV20-1 to TRBJ2-1; D might be TRBD2 (7 bases). Trimming pared 6 bases from V and 2 bases from J, leaving 20 bases between. The CDR3 runs to 16 residues. CDR1 DFQATT and CDR2 SNEGSKA come from the germline V gene (reference sequence). CDR3 nucleotide sequence: TGCAGTGCCTTGGCGGGAGAGGGGGGGACCTACAATGAGCAGTTCTTC. It encodes CSALAGEGGTYNEQFF.

This clonotype came up many times. V is TRBV29-1 and J is TRBJ1-2; D is unresolved. Trimming cost V 7 bases and J 1 base, with 10 bases left between them. This CDR3 contains 12 residues. Germline CDR1 is SQVTM and CDR2 is ANQGSEA. CDR3 DNA sequence: TGCAGCGGCGGGGAGGTTAACTATGGCTACACCTTC. The encoded protein is CSGGEVNYGYTF.

In regard to this clonotype: A much larger clone sits a single nucleotide away, making a read error possible. It is likely a read error, because the conserved phenylalanine at the end of the CDR3 is missing. This sequence joins TRBV3-1 and TRBJ2-7, with 8 nucleotides matching TRBD1. This CDR3 is 14 amino acids long. The germline gives CDR1 LGHDT, CDR2 YNNKEL (reference sequence). V was pared by 5 bases and J by 4 bases, with 7 bases of the junction left unmatched. The CDR3 spells CASSYSRGLYEQYL. CDR3 nucleotides: TGTGCCAGCAGCTACTCCAGGGGGCTGTACGAGCAGTACCTC.

This clonotype has at least ten counts. V usage is TRBV28 and J usage is TRBJ1-3, with D uncertain. The germline gives CDR1 MDHEN, CDR2 SYDVKM. The ends were cut back, 5 bases at V and 5 bases at J, with 4 bases in the middle. This CDR3 comprises 11 residues. The CDR3 DNA is TGTGCCAGCAGTCCTCGAAACACCATATATTTT. Protein sequence: CASSPRNTIYF.